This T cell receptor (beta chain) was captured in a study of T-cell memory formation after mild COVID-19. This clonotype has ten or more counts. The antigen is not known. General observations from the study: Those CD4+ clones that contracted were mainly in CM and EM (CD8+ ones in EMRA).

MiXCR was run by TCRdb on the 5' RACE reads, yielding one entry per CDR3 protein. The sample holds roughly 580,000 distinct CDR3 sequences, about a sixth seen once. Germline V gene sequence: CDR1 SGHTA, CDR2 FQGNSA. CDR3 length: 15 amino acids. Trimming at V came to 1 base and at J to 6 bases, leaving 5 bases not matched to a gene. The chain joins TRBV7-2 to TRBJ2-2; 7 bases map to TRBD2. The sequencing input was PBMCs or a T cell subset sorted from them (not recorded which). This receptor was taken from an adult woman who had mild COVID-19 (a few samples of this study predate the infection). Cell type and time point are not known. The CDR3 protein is CASSLEVGLAGELFF. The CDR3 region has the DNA TGTGCCAGCAGCTTAGAAGTCGGACTAGCCGGGGAGCTGTTTTTT.